The present T cell receptor beta chain was sequenced within a study of cytomegalovirus exposure and HLA in healthy donors (dated 2017 in TCRdb). Regarding the study in general: An earlier analysis of approximately 640 of the donors reported about 250 Gb of sequence data and 117 million unique TCR beta sequences from about 180 million T cells. About 300 gigabases of sequencing data and some 85 million unique TCR sequences were included in an early release covering several hundred HLA-typed donors. Of the 398 genotyped donors, 65% to 90% were placed in the genetic ancestry cluster associated with self-reported Caucasian donors. The aim of the study was to test whether cataloging public T cell receptors could identify signatures of past pathogen exposure. Using immunosequencing, the study profiled T cell repertoires from around 670 subjects and related those repertoires to cytomegalovirus serostatus. Along with the roughly 700-subject first cohort, a separate validation cohort of over a hundred different subjects was used. To predict cytomegalovirus infection status, the study combined high-throughput TCR immunosequencing, statistical association of individual TCRs with disease status, and machine learning. In a later analysis, previously published TCR beta repertoires from more than 500 donors were re-analyzed and high-resolution HLA genotyping was added so that TCR occurrence patterns could be studied. In the later analysis, no new phenotypic data were used to find candidate immune exposures; instead, reliance was placed on TCR beta sequences and their occurrence across donors. To decide whether each TCR beta V gene segment behaved as functional or pseudogenic, an earlier analysis of approximately 620 of the donors relied on high-throughput TCR beta sequencing. Donor age, sex, ethnicity and CMV serostatus were compiled together with the repertoire data. A later genetic analysis took genome-wide SNP genotypes for about 60% of the roughly 670 donors and used that subset as a discovery cohort. Every discovery cohort repertoire had been produced on one sequencing platform. HLA typing covered class I and class II loci at four-digit resolution. Typing coverage varied by locus: roughly 629-640 donors for A, B, C, DRB1 and DQB1; around 560 for DQA1; 600 to 610 for DPA1; some 470 for DPB1. A handful of DR-DQ haplotypes were handled as single units for association and clustering because linkage in the cohort was strong. On average, 235,054 unique TCR beta nucleotide sequences were sequenced per donor among a few hundred genotyped donors of the cohort, with around 19% of those sequences being non-productive. The study at large found these results: A later analysis associated about 17,000 TCR beta sequences with specific HLA alleles at a false discovery rate of 0.05. This cohort had only TCR beta chains sequenced, and the lack of alpha or paired-chain data limited which features could be detected. According to a later genetic analysis, donors in an Asian-associated ancestry cluster had fewer N-insertions in productive TCRs than the roughly 670-donor mean. According to a later analysis, parvovirus B19, influenza, CMV and Epstein-Barr virus appeared linked to several top co-occurrence clusters. Because counts were too low, around 17 rarely observed V segments, including chromosome 9 orphons, were left out of the earlier analysis of several hundred of the donors. A later analysis found that HLA-associated TCR beta chains were more clonally expanded and had lower generation probabilities than equally common non-associated chains. The classifier was reported to diagnose cytomegalovirus status with high specificity and sensitivity in both the original cohort and the validation cohort. An earlier analysis of approximately 590 of the donors showed that most TCR beta V segments appeared in productive rearrangements either about 87% or about 30% of the time, which broadly matched IMGT annotations. Most TCR sequences were seen in very few donors, while some public TCRs were found in many individuals. In a later genetic analysis, a missense DCLRE1C variant was associated with V-gene and J-gene trimming of TCR beta chains, and the association was replicated in an independent cohort. The study gave a list of about 150 TCR beta chains associated with cytomegalovirus. It was suggested by the authors that the approach could potentially be generalized to other disease states and immunological phenotypes. A later analysis found that most CMV-associated TCR beta chains appeared HLA-restricted, with HLA associations seemingly driven largely by CMV exposure. The 87-base-pair reads could not distinguish some IMGT-functional V segments, including TRBV6-2 and TRBV6-3, so those segments were excluded. Because HLA typing was missing for some donors at each locus, association tests included only the typed subset. A further reported finding was that TCR beta sequences accurately predicted the HLA-A and HLA-B alleles for most subjects in the first cohort. A later analysis found that TCR association rates varied across HLA loci, with DRB1 alleles showing the most associated TCRs and HLA-C alleles the fewest. Roughly uniform sequencing depth across donors was assumed in presence/absence analyses, although this assumption may not hold. A few of the identified cytomegalovirus-associated TCR beta chains were confirmed in vitro to be specific for cytomegalovirus antigens. Linkage disequilibrium might explain the correlated functional status among segregating V segments, but an unknown experimental factor could not be ruled out. When HLA alleles, especially DR and DQ, strongly co-occurred, TCR associations were difficult to assign to individual alleles. A group of highly shared sequence variants was considered likely to be a technical artifact of the sequencing pipeline. CMV serostatus was the only immune exposure information available for the cohort.

In total, 600 or so healthy bone marrow donors made up the cohort. Cohort members were all nominally healthy when sampled, although unrecorded immune exposures were likely present. The donor tested CMV seronegative, placing the donor among the 352 seronegative members of the cohort. Every donor gave a peripheral blood sample, and the peripheral blood mononuclear cells from that sample were used for TCR beta sequencing. Genomic DNA extraction from the blood cell samples was performed with the Qiagen DNeasy Blood Extraction Kit. The library was generated by the immunoSEQ multiplex PCR assay. For the multiplex PCR, a mixture combining 60 forward primers for TCR Vbeta segments and 13 reverse primers for TCR Jbeta segments was used. Amplification of the CDR3 region of rearranged TCR beta genes was performed with a multiplex PCR assay on genomic DNA. On the Illumina HiSeq System, the amplified TCR beta libraries were sequenced as 87-base-pair reads. The study's processing was this. A later analysis counted about 82 million unique TCR beta chains across the 640 or so repertoires, and 10 million to 12 million of these chains were shared by at least two donors. A nearest-neighbor algorithm error-corrected the raw reads and collapsed the reads into unique sequences, merging closely related sequences to remove PCR and sequencing errors. Alignment of CDR3 sequences to IMGT reference sequences was used to assign V, D and J gene segments. For a sequence to be retained, a match of at least six nucleotides to both a V gene segment and a J gene segment was required. A rearrangement counted as productive if the CDR3 had no stop codons and remained in frame with V and J, and every other rearrangement counted as non-productive. Following IMGT convention, CDR3 was defined as the stretch from the second conserved V-encoded cysteine up to the conserved J-encoded phenylalanine. The earlier analysis of about 640 of the donors excluded any sequence lacking an unambiguous match to a single V gene segment. In an earlier analysis of roughly 600 of the donors, a V segment was called functional when productive rearrangements were above 56.7%, and segregating when the standard deviation between donors exceeded 5%. A statistical classification framework was built to diagnose cytomegalovirus status from the catalog of TCR beta chain sequences. V and J gene assignment, in a later analysis, came from comparing TCR nucleotide sequences with IMGT/GENE-DB human TR gene sequences. The TCRdist pipeline was used in a later analysis to assign CDR3 sequences and most-parsimonious VDJ recombination scenarios. In a later analysis, each TCR beta chain was defined by its CDR3 amino acid sequence together with its V-gene family, and reads lacking a unique V-gene family were excluded. In a later analysis, several hundred highly shared, low-generation-probability nucleotide sequences were removed to address suspected cross-contamination and a sequencing artifact. In a later analysis, a clonal expansion index for each public chain was calculated from normalized within-repertoire ranks of inferred template counts. A later analysis computed generation probabilities with a VDJ recombination model fitted to out-of-frame rearrangements, and checked the results against IGoR. A later analysis scored TCR-TCR, TCR-HLA and TCR-CMV co-occurrence with hypergeometric tests, applying a repertoire-size bias correction to TCR pairs. To estimate false discovery rates, a later analysis permuted the HLA or CMV assignments 20 times. In a later analysis, co-occurring TCRs were grouped with DBSCAN, and TCRdist sequence similarity was added when clustering was performed within HLA-allele-positive subsets. For co-occurrence clustering, repertoires with fewer than 30,000 or more than 120,000 public chains were excluded, along with four or five repertoires with anomalous nucleotide sharing. TCRdb's version of the immuneACCESS table is confined to in-frame rearrangements and falls short of the full clone set. An unresolved V gene accounts for under half of the shortfall where checked; the remainder is of unknown origin. V and J calls and clone size are those listed in that table; D and trimming were worked out from the DNA. A total of over 110,000 clones appear in this sample, 70% to 85% of them only once. The ten largest clones represent around 2.6% of the sample.

This clone was detected only a few times. Its cognate antigen has yet to be identified. No clone much larger than this one lies a single base away; base qualities are absent. V is reduced by 0 bases and J by 6 bases, leaving a spacing of 11 bases between them. The CDR3 contains 15 residues, cysteine and phenylalanine counted. The sequence is cut down to CDR3 DNA, 45 bases in frame from base 1. CDR1 and CDR2 are drawn from the germline V gene: LGHNA, YSLEER. The sample consisted of PBMCs. The chain was built from TRBV4-3 and TRBJ2-2, with the D gene too uncertain to name. This TCR was recovered from a male donor in good health and CMV-seronegative. At the DNA level, the sequence is TGCGCCAGCAGCCAAGATACGAGCCGGTCCGGGGAGCTGTTTTTT. This yields the protein CASSQDTSRSGELFF.